This T cell receptor (beta chain) was captured in a study of OX40 agonist ivuxolimab in advanced cancers. Method: immunoSEQ multiplex PCR; TCRdb's copy keeps in-frame clones and lacks some. The table shows tens of thousands of clones, with approximately 80% occurring only once. In the case of this clone: Its antigen is undetermined.

The germline V gene has CDR1 SGHDT and CDR2 YYEEEE. The CDR3 has 14 amino acids. Trimming left V 2 bases short and J 2 bases short, with 10 bases between. Study findings and constraints: In the 0.1-3.0 mg/kg groups, partial responders showed among the lowest expansion.

This sequence joins TRBV5-6 and TRBJ2-5, with no clear D. Here the sequenced sample was CD4+ or CD8+ T cells sorted from blood, taken in a trial of the OX40 agonist ivuxolimab. This TCR was recovered from an adult with an advanced solid tumor such as melanoma, head and neck, liver or kidney cancer. CDR3 in amino acids: CASSLGLGQETQYF. The CDR3 DNA is TGTGCCAGCAGCTTAGGGCTAGGGCAAGAGACCCAGTACTTC.